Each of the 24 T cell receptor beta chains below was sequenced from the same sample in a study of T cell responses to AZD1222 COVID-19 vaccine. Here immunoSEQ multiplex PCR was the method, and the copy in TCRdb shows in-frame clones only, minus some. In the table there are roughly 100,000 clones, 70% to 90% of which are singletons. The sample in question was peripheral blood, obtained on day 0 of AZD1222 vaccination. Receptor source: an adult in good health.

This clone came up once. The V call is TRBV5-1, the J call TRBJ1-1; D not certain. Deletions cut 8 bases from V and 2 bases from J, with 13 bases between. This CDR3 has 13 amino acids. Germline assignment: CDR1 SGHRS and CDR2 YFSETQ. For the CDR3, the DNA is TGCGCCAGTCGTACCGGTAGAAACACTGAAGCTTTCTTT. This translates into CASRTGRNTEAFF.

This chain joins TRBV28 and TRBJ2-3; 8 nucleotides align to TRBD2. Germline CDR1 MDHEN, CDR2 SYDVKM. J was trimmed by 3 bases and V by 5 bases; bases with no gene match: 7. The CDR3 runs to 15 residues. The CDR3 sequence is CASSPPGLDTDTQYF. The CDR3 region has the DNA TGTGCCAGCAGTCCTCCGGGACTAGATACAGATACGCAGTATTTT.

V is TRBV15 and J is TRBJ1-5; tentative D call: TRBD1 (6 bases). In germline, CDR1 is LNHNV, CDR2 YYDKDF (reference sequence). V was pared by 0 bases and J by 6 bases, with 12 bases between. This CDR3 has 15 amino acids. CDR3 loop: CATSRDQGKGQPQHF. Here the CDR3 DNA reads TGTGCCACCAGCAGAGATCAGGGGAAGGGTCAGCCCCAGCATTTT.

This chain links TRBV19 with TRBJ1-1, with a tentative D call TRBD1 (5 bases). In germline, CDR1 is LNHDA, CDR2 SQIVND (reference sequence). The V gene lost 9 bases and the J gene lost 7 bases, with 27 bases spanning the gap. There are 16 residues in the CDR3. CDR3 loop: CASHPGEGIRQSEAFF. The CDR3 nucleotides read TGTGCCAGCCATCCCGGAGAGGGGATAAGACAGAGTGAAGCTTTCTTT.

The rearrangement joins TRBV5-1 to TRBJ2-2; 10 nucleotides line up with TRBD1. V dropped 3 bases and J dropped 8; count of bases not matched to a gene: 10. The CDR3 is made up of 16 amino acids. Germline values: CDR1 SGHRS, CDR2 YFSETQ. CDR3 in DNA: TGCGCCAGCAGCTCGGGGACAGGGGCAAGCACTGGGGAGCTGTTTTTT. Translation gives CASSSGTGASTGELFF.

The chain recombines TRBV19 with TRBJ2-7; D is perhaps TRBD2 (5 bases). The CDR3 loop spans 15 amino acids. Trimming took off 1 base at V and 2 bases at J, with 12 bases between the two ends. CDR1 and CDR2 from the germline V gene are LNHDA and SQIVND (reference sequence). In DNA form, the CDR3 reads TGTGCCAGTAGTATAGGGGTAACGGGGACCTACGAGCAGTACTTC. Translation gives CASSIGVTGTYEQYF.

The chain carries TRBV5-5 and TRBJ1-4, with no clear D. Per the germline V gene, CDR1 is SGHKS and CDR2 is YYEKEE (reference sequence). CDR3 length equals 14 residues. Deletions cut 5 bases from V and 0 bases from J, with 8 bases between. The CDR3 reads CASRPLATNEKLFF. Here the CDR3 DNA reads TGTGCCAGCAGGCCACTTGCAACTAATGAAAAACTGTTTTTT.

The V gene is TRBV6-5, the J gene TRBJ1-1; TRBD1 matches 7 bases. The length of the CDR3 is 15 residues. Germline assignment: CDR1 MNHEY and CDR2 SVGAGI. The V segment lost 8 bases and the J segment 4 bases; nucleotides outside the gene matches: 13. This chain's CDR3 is CASDGTVLSGTEAFF. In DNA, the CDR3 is TGTGCCAGCGACGGGACAGTCCTCTCCGGCACTGAAGCTTTCTTT.

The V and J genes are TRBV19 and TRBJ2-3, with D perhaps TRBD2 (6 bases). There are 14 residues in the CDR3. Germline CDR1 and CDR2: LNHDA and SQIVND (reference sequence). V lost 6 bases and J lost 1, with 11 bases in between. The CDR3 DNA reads TGTGCCAGTAGATGGAGGGTGGGCACAGATACGCAGTATTTT. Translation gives CASRWRVGTDTQYF.

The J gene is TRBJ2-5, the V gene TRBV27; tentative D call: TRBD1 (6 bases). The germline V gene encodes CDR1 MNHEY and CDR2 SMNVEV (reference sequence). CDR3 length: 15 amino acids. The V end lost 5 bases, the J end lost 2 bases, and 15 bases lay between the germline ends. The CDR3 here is CASSEQGRDQETQYF. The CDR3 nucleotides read TGTGCCAGCAGTGAACAGGGTAGGGATCAAGAGACCCAGTACTTC.

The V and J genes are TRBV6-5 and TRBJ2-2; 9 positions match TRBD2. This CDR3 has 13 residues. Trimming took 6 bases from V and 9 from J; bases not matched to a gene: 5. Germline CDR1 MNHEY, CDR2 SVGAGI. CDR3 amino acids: CASSRGGVRELFF. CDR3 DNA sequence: TGTGCCAGCAGCCGCGGGGGGGTCCGGGAGCTGTTTTTT.

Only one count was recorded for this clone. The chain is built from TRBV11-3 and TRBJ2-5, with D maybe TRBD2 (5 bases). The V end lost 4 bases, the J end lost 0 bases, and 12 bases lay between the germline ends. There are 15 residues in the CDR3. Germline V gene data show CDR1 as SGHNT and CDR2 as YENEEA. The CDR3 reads CASSSRTGNQETQYF. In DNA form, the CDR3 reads TGTGCCAGCAGCTCCCGGACGGGGAACCAAGAGACCCAGTACTTC.

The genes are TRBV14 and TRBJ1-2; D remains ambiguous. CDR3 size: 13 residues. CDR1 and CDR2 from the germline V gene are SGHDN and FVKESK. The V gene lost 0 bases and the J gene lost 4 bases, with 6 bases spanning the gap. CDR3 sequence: CASSQDGSYGYTF. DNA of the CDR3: TGTGCCAGCAGCCAAGATGGGTCCTATGGCTACACCTTC.

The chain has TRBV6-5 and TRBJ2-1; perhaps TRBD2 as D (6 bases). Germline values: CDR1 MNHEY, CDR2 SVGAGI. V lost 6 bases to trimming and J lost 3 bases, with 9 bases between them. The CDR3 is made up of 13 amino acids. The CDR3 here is CASRAGSYNEQFF. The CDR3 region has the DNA TGTGCCAGCAGGGCCGGGAGCTACAATGAGCAGTTCTTC.

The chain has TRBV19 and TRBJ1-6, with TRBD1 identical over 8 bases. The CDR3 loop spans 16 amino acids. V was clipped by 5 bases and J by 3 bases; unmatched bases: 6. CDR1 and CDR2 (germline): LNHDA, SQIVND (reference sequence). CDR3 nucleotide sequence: TGTGCCAGTAGTTCCTCCGACAGGGGCTATAATTCACCCCTCCACTTT. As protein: CASSSSDRGYNSPLHF.

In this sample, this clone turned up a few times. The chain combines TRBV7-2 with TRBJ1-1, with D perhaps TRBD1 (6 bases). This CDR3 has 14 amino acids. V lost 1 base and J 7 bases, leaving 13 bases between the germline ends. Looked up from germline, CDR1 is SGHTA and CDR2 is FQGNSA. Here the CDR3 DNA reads TGTGCCAGCAGCTTAGAGGGACATTTTAGTGAAGCTTTCTTT. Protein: CASSLEGHFSEAFF.

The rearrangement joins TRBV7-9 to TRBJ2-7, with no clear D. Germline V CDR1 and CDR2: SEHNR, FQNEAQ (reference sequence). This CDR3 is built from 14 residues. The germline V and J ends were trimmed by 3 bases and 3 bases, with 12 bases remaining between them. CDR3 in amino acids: CASSFAGPGYEQYF. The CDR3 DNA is TGTGCCAGCAGCTTCGCCGGTCCTGGCTACGAGCAGTACTTC.

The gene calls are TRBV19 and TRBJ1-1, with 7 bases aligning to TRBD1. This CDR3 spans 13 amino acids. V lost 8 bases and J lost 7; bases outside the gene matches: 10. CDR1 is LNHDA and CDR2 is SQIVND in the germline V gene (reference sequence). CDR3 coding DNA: TGTGCCAGTTATACGATGGGACAGCGTGAAGCTTTCTTT. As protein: CASYTMGQREAFF.

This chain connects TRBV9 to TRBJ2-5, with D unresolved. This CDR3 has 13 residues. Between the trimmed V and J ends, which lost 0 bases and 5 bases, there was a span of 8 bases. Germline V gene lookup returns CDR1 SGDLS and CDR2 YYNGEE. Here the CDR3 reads CASSVEVRETQYF. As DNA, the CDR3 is TGTGCCAGCAGCGTAGAGGTTCGCGAGACCCAGTACTTC.

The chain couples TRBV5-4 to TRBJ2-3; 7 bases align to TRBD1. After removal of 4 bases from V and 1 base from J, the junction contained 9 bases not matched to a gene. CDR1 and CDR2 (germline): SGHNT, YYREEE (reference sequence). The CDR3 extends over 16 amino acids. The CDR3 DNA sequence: TGTGCCAGCAGCCCCCGGGACAGCCTCGGCACAGATACGCAGTATTTT. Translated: CASSPRDSLGTDTQYF. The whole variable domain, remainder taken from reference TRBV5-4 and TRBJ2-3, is ETGVTQSPTHLIKTRGQQVTLRCSSQSGHNTVSWYQQALGQGPQFIFQYYREEENGRGNFPPRFSGLQFPNYSSELNVNALELDDSALYLCASSPRDSLGTDTQYFGPGTRLTVL.

The CDR3 DNA reads as TGTGCCAGTAGTATTCGGACAGGGTGGTACGAGCAGTACTTC. It specifies CASSIRTGWYEQYF. The genes are TRBV19 and TRBJ2-7, with 8 bases identical to TRBD1. CDR3 size: 14 residues. Germline V CDR1 and CDR2: LNHDA, SQIVND (reference sequence). V was clipped by 3 bases and J by 4 bases; unmatched bases: 5.

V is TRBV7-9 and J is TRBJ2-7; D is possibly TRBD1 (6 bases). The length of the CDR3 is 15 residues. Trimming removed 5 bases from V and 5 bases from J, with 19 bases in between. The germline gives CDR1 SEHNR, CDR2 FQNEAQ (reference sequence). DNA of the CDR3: TGTGCCAGCAGCAAACGACAGGTAGATATTGACGAGCAGTACTTC. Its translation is CASSKRQVDIDEQYF.

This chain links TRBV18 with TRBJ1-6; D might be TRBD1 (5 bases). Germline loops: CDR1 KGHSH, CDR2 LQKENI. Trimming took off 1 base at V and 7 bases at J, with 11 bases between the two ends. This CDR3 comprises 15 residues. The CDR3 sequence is CASSPQPGWNSPLHF. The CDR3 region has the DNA TGTGCCAGCTCACCACAGCCAGGGTGGAATTCACCCCTCCACTTT.

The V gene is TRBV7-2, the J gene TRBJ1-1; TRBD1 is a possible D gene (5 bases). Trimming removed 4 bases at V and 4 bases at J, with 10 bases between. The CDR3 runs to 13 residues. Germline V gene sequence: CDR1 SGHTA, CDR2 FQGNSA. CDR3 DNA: TGTGCCAGCAGCTCAGGGCCTCGCACTGAAGCTTTCTTT. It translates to CASSSGPRTEAFF. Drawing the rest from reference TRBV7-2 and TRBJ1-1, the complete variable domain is GAGVSQSPSNKVTEKGKDVELRCDPISGHTALYWYRQSLGQGLEFLIYFQGNSAPDKSGLPSDRFSAERTGGSVSTLTIQRTQQEDSAVYLCASSSGPRTEAFFGQGTRLTVV.